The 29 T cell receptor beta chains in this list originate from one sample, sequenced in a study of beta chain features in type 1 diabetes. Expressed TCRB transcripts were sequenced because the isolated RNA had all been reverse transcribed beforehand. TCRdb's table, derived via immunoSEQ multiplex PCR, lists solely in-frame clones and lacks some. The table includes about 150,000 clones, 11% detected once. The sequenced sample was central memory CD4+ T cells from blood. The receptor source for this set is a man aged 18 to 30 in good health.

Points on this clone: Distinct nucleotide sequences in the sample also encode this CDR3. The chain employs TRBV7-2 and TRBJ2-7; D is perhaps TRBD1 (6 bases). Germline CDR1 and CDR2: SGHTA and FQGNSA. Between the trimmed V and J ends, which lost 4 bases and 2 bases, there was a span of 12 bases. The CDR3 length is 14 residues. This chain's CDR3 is CASSSSGTTYEQYF. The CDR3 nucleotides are TGTGCCAGCAGCTCCTCCGGGACAACCTACGAGCAGTACTTC.

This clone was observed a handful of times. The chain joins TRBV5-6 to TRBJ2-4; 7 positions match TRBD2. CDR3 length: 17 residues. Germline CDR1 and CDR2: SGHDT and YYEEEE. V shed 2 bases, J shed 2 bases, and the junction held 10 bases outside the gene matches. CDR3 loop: CASSLSGGSGSKNIQYF. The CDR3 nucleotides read TGTGCCAGCAGCTTATCGGGCGGGAGTGGGTCCAAAAACATTCAGTACTTC.

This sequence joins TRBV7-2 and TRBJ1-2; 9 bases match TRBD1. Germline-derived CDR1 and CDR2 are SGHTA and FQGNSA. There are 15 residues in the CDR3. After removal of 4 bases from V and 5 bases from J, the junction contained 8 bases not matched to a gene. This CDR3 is CASSSMTGGVYGYTF. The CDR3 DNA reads TGTGCCAGCAGCTCGATGACAGGGGGAGTTTATGGCTACACCTTC.

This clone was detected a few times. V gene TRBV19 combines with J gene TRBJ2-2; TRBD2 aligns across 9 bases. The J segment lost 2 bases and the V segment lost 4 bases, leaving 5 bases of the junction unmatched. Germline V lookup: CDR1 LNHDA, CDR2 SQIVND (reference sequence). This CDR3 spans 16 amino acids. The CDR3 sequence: CASSSLAGYNTGELFF. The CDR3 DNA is TGTGCCAGTAGTAGTCTAGCGGGGTACAACACCGGGGAGCTGTTTTTT.

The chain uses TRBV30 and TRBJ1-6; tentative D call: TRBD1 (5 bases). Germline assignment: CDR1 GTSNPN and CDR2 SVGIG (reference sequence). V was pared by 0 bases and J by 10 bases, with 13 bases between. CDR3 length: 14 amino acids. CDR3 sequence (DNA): TGTGCCTGGAGTGTAGGGCCGGAGGGGTCACCCCTCCACTTT. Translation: CAWSVGPEGSPLHF.

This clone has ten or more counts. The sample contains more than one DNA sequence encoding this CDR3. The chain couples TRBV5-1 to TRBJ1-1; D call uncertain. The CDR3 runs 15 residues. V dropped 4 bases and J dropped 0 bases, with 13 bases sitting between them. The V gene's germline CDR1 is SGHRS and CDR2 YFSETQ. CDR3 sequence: CASSPRGEMNTEAFF. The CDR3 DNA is TGCGCCAGCAGCCCCCGCGGTGAGATGAACACTGAAGCTTTCTTT. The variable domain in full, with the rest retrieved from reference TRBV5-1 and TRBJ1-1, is KAGVTQTPRYLIKTRGQQVTLSCSPISGHRSVSWYQQTPGQGLQFLFEYFSETQRNKGNFPGRFSGRQFSNSRSEMNVSTLELGDSALYLCASSPRGEMNTEAFFGQGTRLTVV.

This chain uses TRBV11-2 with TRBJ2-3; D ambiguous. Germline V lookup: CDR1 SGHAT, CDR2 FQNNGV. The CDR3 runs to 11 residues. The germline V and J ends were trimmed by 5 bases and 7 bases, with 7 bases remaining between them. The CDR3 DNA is TGTGCCAGCAGCCCCTCGAATACGCAGTATTTT. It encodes CASSPSNTQYF.

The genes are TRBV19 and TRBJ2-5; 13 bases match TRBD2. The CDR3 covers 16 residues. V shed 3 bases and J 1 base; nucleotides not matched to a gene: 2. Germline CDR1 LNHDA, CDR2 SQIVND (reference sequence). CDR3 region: CASSIRLAGGQETQYF. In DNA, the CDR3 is TGTGCCAGTAGTATCCGACTAGCGGGGGGCCAAGAGACCCAGTACTTC. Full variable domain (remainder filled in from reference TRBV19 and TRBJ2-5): DGGITQSPKYLFRKEGQNVTLSCEQNLNHDAMYWYRQDPGQGLRLIYYSQIVNDFQKGDIAEGYSVSREKKESFPLTVTSAQKNPTAFYLCASSIRLAGGQETQYFGPGTRLLVL.

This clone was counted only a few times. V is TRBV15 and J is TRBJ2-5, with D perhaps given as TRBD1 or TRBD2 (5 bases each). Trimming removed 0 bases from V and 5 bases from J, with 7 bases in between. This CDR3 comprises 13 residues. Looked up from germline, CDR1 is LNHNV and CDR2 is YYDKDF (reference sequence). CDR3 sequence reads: CATSRDWGETQYF. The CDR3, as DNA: TGTGCCACCAGCAGAGATTGGGGGGAGACCCAGTACTTC. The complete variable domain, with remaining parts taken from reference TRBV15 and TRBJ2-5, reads DAMVIQNPRYQVTQFGKPVTLSCSQTLNHNVMYWYQQKSSQAPKLLFHYYDKDFNNEADTPDNFQSRRPNTSFCFLDIRSPGLGDTAMYLCATSRDWGETQYFGPGTRLLVL.

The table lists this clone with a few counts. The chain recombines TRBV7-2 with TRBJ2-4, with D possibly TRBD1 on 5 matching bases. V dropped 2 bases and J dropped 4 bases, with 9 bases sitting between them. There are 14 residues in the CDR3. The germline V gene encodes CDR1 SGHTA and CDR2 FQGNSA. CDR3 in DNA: TGTGCCAGCAGCTTACGAGACAGTAAAAACATTCAGTACTTC. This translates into CASSLRDSKNIQYF.

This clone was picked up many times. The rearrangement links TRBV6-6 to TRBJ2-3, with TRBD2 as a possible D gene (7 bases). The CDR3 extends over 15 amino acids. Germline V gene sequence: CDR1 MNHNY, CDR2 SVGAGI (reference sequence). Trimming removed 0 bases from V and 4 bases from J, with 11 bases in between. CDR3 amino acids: CASSYSGGAADTQYF. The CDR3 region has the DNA TGTGCCAGCAGTTACTCGGGGGGGGCCGCAGATACGCAGTATTTT.

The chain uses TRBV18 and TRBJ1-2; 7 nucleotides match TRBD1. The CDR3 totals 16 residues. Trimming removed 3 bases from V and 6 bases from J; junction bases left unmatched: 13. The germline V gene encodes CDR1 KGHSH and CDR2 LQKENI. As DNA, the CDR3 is TGTGCCAGCTCACCGAACCAACTACAGGGGAAGGATGGCTACACCTTC. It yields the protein CASSPNQLQGKDGYTF.

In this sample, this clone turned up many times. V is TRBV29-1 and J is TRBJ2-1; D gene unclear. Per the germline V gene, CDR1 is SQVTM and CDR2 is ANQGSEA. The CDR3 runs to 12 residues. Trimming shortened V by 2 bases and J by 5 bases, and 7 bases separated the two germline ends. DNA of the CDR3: TGCAGCGTTGAAACCAGGCACAATGAGCAGTTCTTC. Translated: CSVETRHNEQFF.

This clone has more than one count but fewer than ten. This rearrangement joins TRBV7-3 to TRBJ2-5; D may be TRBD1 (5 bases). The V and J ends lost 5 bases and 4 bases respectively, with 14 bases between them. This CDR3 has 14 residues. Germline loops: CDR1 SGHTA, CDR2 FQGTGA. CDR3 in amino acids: CASSLKGWGETQYF. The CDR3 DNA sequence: TGTGCCAGCAGCCTCAAGGGGTGGGGAGAGACCCAGTACTTC.

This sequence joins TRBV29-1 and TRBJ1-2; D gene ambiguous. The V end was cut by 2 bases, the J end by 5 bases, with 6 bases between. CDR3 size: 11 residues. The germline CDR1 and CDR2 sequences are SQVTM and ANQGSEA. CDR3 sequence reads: CSVERLYGYTF. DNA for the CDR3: TGCAGCGTTGAACGGCTGTATGGCTACACCTTC.

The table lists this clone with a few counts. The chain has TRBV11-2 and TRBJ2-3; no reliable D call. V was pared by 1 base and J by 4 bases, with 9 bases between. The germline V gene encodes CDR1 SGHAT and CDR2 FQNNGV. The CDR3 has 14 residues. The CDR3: CASSLGTRADTQYF. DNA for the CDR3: TGTGCCAGCAGCTTAGGCACTCGTGCAGATACGCAGTATTTT.

Written as DNA, the CDR3 is TGCGCCAGCAGCCAATCCGACAGGGGATCCCAAGAGACCCAGTACTTC. Amino acid sequence: CASSQSDRGSQETQYF. The genes are TRBV4-3 and TRBJ2-5, with 8 positions matching TRBD1. This CDR3 is 16 amino acids long. CDR1 is LGHNA, CDR2 YSLEER, per germline. The V gene end was trimmed by 2 bases and the J gene end by 1 base; junction bases not matched to a gene: 6.

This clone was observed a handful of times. The CDR3 DNA reads as TGCGCCAGCAGCCAAGGAACGGACAGTATTTACGAGCAGTACTTC. Translating gives CASSQGTDSIYEQYF. This rearrangement joins TRBV4-1 to TRBJ2-7; D is possibly TRBD1 (6 bases). Germline lookup yields CDR1 MGHRA and CDR2 YSYEKL. Trimming removed 1 base at V and 4 bases at J, with 14 bases between. This CDR3 is built from 15 residues.

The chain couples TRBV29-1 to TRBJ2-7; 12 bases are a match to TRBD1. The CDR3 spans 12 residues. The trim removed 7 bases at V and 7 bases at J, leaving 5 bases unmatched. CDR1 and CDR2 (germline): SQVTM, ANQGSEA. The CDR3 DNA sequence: TGCAGCGGGGGACAGGGGGCGCGGGAGCAGTACTTC. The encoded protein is CSGGQGAREQYF.

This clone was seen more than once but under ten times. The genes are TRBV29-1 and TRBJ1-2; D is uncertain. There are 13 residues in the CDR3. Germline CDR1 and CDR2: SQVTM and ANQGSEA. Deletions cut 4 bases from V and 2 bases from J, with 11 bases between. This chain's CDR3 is CSVGAGRNYGYTF. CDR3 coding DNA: TGCAGCGTTGGGGCCGGACGGAACTATGGCTACACCTTC.

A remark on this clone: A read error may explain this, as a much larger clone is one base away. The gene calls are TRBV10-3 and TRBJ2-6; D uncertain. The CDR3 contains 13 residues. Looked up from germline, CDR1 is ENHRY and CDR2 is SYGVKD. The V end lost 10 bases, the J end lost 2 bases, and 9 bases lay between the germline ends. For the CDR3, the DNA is TGTGCCAGCAATTCCCCTGGGGCCAACGTCCTGACTTTC. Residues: CASNSPGANVLTF.

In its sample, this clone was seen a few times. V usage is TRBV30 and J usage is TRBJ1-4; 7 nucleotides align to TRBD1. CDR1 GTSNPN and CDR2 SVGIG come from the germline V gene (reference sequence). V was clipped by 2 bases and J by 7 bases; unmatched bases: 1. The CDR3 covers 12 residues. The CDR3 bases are TGTGCCTGGAGTAGGGGGCCTGAAAAACTGTTTTTT. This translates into CAWSRGPEKLFF.

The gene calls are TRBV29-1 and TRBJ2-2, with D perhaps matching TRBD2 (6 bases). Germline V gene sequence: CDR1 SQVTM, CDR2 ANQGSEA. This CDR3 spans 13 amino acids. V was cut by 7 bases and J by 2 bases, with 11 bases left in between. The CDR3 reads CSARDFNTGELFF. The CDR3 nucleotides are TGCAGCGCCCGGGACTTCAACACCGGGGAGCTGTTTTTT.

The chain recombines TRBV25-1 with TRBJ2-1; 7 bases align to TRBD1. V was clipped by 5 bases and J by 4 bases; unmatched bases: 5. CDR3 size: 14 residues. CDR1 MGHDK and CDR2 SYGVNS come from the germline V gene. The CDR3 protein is CASSYSGQYNEQFF. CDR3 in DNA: TGTGCCAGCAGTTACTCGGGACAGTACAATGAGCAGTTCTTC.

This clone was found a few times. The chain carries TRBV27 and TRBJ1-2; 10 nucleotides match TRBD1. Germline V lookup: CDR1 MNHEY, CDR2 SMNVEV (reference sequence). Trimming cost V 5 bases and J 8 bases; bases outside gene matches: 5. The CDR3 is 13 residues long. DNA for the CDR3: TGTGCCAGCAGTGGCCGGGACAGGGGCGGCTACACCTTC. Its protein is CASSGRDRGGYTF.

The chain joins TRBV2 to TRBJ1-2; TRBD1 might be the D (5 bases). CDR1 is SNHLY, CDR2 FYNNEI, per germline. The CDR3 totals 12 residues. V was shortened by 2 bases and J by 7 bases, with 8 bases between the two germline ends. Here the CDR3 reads CASSEQGGGYTF. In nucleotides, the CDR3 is TGTGCCAGCAGTGAACAGGGTGGTGGCTACACCTTC.

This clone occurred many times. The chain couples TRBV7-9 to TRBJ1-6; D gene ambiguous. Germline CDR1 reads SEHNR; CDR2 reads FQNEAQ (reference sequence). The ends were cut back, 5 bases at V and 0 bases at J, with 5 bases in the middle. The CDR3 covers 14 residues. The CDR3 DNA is TGTGCCAGCAGCCCTGACTCCTATAATTCACCCCTCCACTTT. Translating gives CASSPDSYNSPLHF.

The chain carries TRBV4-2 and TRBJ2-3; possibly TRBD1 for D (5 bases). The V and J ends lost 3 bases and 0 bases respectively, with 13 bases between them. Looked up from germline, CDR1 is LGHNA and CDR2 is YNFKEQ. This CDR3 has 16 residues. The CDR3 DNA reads TGTGCCAGCAGCCAGGGCGACAGTACTAGCACAGATACGCAGTATTTT. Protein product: CASSQGDSTSTDTQYF.

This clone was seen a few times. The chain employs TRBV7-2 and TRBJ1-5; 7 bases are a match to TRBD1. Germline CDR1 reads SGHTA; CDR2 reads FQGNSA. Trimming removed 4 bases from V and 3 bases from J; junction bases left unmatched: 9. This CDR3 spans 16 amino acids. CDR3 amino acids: CASSSRSRGYNQPQHF. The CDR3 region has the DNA TGTGCCAGCAGCTCCCGGAGCAGGGGGTACAATCAGCCCCAGCATTTT.